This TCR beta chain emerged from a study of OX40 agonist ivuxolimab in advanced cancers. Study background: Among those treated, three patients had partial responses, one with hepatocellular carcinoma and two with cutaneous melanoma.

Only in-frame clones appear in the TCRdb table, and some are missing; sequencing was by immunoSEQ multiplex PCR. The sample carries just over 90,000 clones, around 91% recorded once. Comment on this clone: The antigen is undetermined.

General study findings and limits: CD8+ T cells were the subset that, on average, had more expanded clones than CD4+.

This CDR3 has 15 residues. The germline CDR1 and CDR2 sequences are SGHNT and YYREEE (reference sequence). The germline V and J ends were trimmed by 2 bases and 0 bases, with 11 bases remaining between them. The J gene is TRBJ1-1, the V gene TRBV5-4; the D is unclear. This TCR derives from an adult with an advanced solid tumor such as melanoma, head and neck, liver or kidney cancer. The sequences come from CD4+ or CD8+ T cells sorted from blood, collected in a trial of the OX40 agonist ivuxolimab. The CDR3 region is CASSFSVFMNTEAFF. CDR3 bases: TGTGCCAGCAGCTTTAGTGTATTCATGAACACTGAAGCTTTCTTT.